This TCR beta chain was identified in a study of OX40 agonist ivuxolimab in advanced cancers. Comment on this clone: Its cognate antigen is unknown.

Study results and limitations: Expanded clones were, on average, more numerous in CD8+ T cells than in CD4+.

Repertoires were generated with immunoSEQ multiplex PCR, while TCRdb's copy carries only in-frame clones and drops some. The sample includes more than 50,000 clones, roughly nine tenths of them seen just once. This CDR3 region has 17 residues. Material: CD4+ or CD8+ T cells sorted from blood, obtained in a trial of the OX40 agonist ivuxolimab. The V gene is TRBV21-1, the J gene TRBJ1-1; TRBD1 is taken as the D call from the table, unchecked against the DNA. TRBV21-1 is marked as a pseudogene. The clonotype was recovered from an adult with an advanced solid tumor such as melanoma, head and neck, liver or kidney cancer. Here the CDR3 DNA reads TGTGCCAGCAGCGAGGGGACAGGGAAGAAGTCGAACACTGAAGCTTTCTTT. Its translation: CASSEGTGKKSNTEAFF.